This TCR beta chain came from a study of blood T cell repertoires in COVID-19. Study details: There were acute and convalescent COVID-19 samples, and they came from the United States, Italy and Spain. PBMCs, B-cell-depleted T cells, or T cells provided the cDNA or gDNA that made up the material.

In the original workflow: Counts of nucleated cells, estimated from reference gene primer amplification, were obtained. TCRdb's table, derived via immunoSEQ multiplex PCR, lists solely in-frame clones and lacks some. V, J and clone size derive from that table, while D and trimming were established from the DNA sequence. The top ten clones hold 16% of a sample with fewer than 120,000 clones, 60% to 80% of them seen once. The trim removed 3 bases at V and 4 bases at J, leaving 8 bases unmatched. Per germline, CDR1 SGHRS and CDR2 YFSETQ. This CDR3 is 15 amino acids long. The sample taken for sequencing was peripheral blood. This chain connects TRBV5-1 to TRBJ2-3, with 7 positions matching TRBD1. This clonotype was obtained from a woman of 80 years or more with active or convalescent COVID-19. CDR3 amino acids: CASSSGEGASDTQYF. As DNA, the CDR3 is TGCGCCAGCAGCTCTGGTGAGGGGGCGTCAGATACGCAGTATTTT. The variable domain in full, completed from reference TRBV5-1 and TRBJ2-3, reads KAGVTQTPRYLIKTRGQQVTLSCSPISGHRSVSWYQQTPGQGLQFLFEYFSETQRNKGNFPGRFSGRQFSNSRSEMNVSTLELGDSALYLCASSSGEGASDTQYFGPGTRLTVL.